The present TCR beta chain was sequenced within a study of circulating and synovial CD4+ cells in juvenile arthritis. General study results and limits: Circulating pathogenic-like lymphocytes shared a substantially higher fraction of CDR3 sequences with synovium than bulk blood. Bulk blood CD4 samples held at least an order of magnitude more or fewer genomes than CPL.

The assay was immunoSEQ multiplex PCR, and TCRdb's table has in-frame clones only and misses some. The sample has 25,000 to 35,000 clones, about 93% seen once. A note on this clone: Its antigen is unidentified.

The source is a human donor with juvenile idiopathic arthritis. The sample comprised CD4+ T cells from blood.

CDR3 nucleotide sequence: TGTGCCAGCAGTTTCTCCAGGGTGAAGGTAGAGACCCAGTACTTC. Protein: CASSFSRVKVETQYF. The chain has TRBV28 and TRBJ2-5; possibly TRBD1 for D (5 bases). Germline-derived CDR1 and CDR2 are MDHEN and SYDVKM. CDR3 length: 15 residues. The V end lost 3 bases, the J end lost 4 bases, and 15 bases lay between the germline ends.